These 28 T cell receptor beta chains share one sample of origin, sequenced in a study of T cell responses to AZD1222 COVID-19 vaccine. The protocol was immunoSEQ multiplex PCR, while the TCRdb copy is restricted to in-frame clones and leaves out a portion. The table records 80,000 or so clones, nearly 90% of them present only once. Here the sequenced sample was peripheral blood, taken on day 0 of AZD1222 vaccination. The receptors stem from an adult in good health.

This clone has only a few counts. V and J are TRBV7-3 and TRBJ1-2; D may be TRBD1 (5 bases). The CDR3 loop spans 14 amino acids. The germline V and J ends were trimmed by 4 bases and 4 bases, with 13 bases remaining between them. The V gene's germline CDR1 is SGHTA and CDR2 FQGTGA. This CDR3 reads CASSYDPGGYGYTF. In DNA, the CDR3 is TGTGCCAGCAGCTACGACCCGGGGGGCTATGGCTACACCTTC.

The sample holds one count of this clone. The chain uses TRBV30 and TRBJ2-2; 12 nucleotides agree with TRBD2. CDR3 size: 18 residues. V was pared by 4 bases and J by 7 bases, with 16 bases of the junction left unmatched. Germline V CDR1 and CDR2: GTSNPN, SVGIG (reference sequence). The CDR3 coding sequence is TGTGCCTGGATTTCCACTAAACCGACTAGCGGGAGAAACGGGGAGCTGTTTTTT. Translated, it gives CAWISTKPTSGRNGELFF.

This sequence joins TRBV6-2 or TRBV6-3 and TRBJ2-1; D may be TRBD1 (5 bases). This CDR3 contains 15 residues. Germline loops: CDR1 MNHEY, CDR2 SVGEGT. The V and J ends lost 6 bases and 6 bases respectively, with 18 bases between them. CDR3 sequence reads: CASSLDSKGSNEQFF. The CDR3 DNA reads as TGTGCCAGCAGCCTCGACTCTAAGGGGTCCAATGAGCAGTTCTTC.

This chain connects TRBV7-2 to TRBJ2-3; D is undetermined. Germline V lookup: CDR1 SGHTA, CDR2 FQGNSA. The V and J ends lost 4 bases and 1 base respectively, with 12 bases between them. This CDR3 is built from 15 residues. The CDR3 region is CASSSSFRRTDTQYF. The CDR3 DNA reads TGTGCCAGCAGCTCCTCGTTTCGACGCACAGATACGCAGTATTTT.

The V call is TRBV19, the J call TRBJ1-6; D gene ambiguous. Trimming removed 5 bases from V and 7 bases from J, with 9 bases in between. Germline CDR1 reads LNHDA; CDR2 reads SQIVND (reference sequence). The CDR3 loop spans 13 amino acids. This CDR3 reads CASSSIENSPLHF. The CDR3 DNA reads TGTGCCAGTAGTTCCATTGAGAATTCACCCCTCCACTTT.

The gene calls are TRBV9 and TRBJ1-3, with D hard to call. Trimming left V 1 base short and J 1 base short, with 18 bases between. The CDR3 sequence is 18 residues long. Germline CDR1 SGDLS, CDR2 YYNGEE. The CDR3 here is CASSVNPDPGRSGNTIYF. The DNA of the CDR3 is TGTGCCAGCAGCGTAAATCCAGACCCGGGTCGATCTGGAAACACCATATATTTT.

This clone has just one count. The gene calls are TRBV15 and TRBJ1-2; no clear D gene. V lost 7 bases, J lost 0 bases, and 12 bases lay in between. The CDR3 covers 14 residues. Germline-derived CDR1 and CDR2 are LNHNV and YYDKDF (reference sequence). The CDR3 DNA reads as TGTGCCACCAATAGACACCTAACTAACTATGGCTACACCTTC. Amino acid sequence: CATNRHLTNYGYTF. Full variable domain (rest looked up from reference TRBV15 and TRBJ1-2): DAMVIQNPRYQVTQFGKPVTLSCSQTLNHNVMYWYQQKSSQAPKLLFHYYDKDFNNEADTPDNFQSRRPNTSFCFLDIRSPGLGDTAMYLCATNRHLTNYGYTFGSGTRLTVV.

The chain uses TRBV14 and TRBJ1-4; D uncertain. CDR1 is SGHDN and CDR2 is FVKESK in the germline V gene. This CDR3 has 12 amino acids. V lost 3 bases, J lost 6 bases, and 5 bases lay in between. The CDR3 spells CASSHTDEKLFF. In DNA, the CDR3 is TGTGCCAGCAGCCACACAGATGAAAAACTGTTTTTT.

The chain's CDR3 is CASSLAGTGVGYTF. CDR3 bases: TGCGCCAGCAGCTTGGCCGGGACAGGGGTTGGCTACACCTTC. The chain couples TRBV5-1 to TRBJ1-2; 10 positions match TRBD1. The CDR3 runs 14 residues. The V and J ends lost 0 bases and 7 bases, in that order; junction bases with no gene match: 3. CDR1 is SGHRS and CDR2 is YFSETQ in the germline V gene.

This chain uses TRBV7-2 with TRBJ2-7; 9 bases map to TRBD2. CDR1 and CDR2 (germline): SGHTA, FQGNSA. The CDR3 consists of 17 residues. J gave up 2 bases and V 1 base, and 9 bases lay outside the gene matches. CDR3 DNA sequence: TGTGCCAGCAGCTTAGGGACTAGCGCGAACGCCCCCTACGAGCAGTACTTC. Amino acid sequence: CASSLGTSANAPYEQYF.

Here the CDR3 DNA reads TGTGCCAGCAGCTATTCTATAGCGTCCGCTGGAAACACCATATATTTT. Amino acids: CASSYSIASAGNTIYF. J is TRBJ1-3 and V is TRBV5-8, with D unclear. V gave up 3 bases and J gave up 2 bases, with 15 bases separating them. The CDR3 sequence is 16 residues long. From germline, CDR1 is SGHTS and CDR2 YDEGEE.

DNA of the CDR3: TGTGCCAGTAGTATCCGAGGCGTCAGCTCCTACAATGAGCAGTTCTTC. Translation: CASSIRGVSSYNEQFF. This chain links TRBV19 with TRBJ2-1; D uncertain. The CDR3 contains 16 residues. The germline V gene encodes CDR1 LNHDA and CDR2 SQIVND (reference sequence). Trimming took off 3 bases at V and 0 bases at J, with 12 bases between the two ends.

The J gene is TRBJ1-2, the V gene TRBV19; D unclear. The length of the CDR3 is 13 residues. The V end lost 5 bases, the J end lost 2 bases, and 9 bases lay between the germline ends. CDR1 LNHDA and CDR2 SQIVND come from the germline V gene (reference sequence). The CDR3 coding sequence is TGTGCCAGTAGTTTGGCCGAAAACTATGGCTACACCTTC. It specifies CASSLAENYGYTF.

This clone was counted once. This chain joins TRBV7-3 and TRBJ2-3, with a weak D call TRBD2 (6 bases). This CDR3 comprises 17 residues. Between the trimmed V and J ends, which lost 4 bases and 3 bases, there was a span of 20 bases. The V gene's germline CDR1 is SGHTA and CDR2 FQGTGA. The CDR3, as DNA: TGTGCCAGCAGCTCCAGAGGGTCTAGCGTGCTGACAGATACGCAGTATTTT. Residues: CASSSRGSSVLTDTQYF. Based on the CDR3 plus reference TRBV7-3 and TRBJ2-3, the full variable domain is GAGVSQTPSNKVTEKGKYVELRCDPISGHTALYWYRQSLGQGPEFLIYFQGTGAADDSGLPNDRFFAVRPEGSVSTLKIQRTERGDSAVYLCASSSRGSSVLTDTQYFGPGTRLTVL.

This chain joins TRBV18 and TRBJ2-1; TRBD2 might be the D (6 bases). The V gene lost 6 bases and the J gene lost 4 bases, with 16 bases spanning the gap. The CDR3 is made up of 15 amino acids. Germline V gene sequence: CDR1 KGHSH, CDR2 LQKENI. The CDR3 here is CASSGRLEPYNEQFF. In DNA, the CDR3 is TGTGCCAGCTCGGGCCGACTAGAACCTTACAATGAGCAGTTCTTC.

The chain employs TRBV6-2 or TRBV6-3 and TRBJ2-1; D is unresolved. Looked up from germline, CDR1 is MNHEY and CDR2 is SVGEGT. The CDR3 is 11 amino acids. V lost 2 bases, J lost 6 bases, and 2 bases lay in between. This CDR3 reads CASSYPNEQFF. For the CDR3, the DNA is TGTGCCAGCAGTTACCCCAATGAGCAGTTCTTC.

The chain joins TRBV2 to TRBJ1-4; D possibly corresponds to TRBD1 (5 bases). Trimming removed 6 bases at V and 8 bases at J, with 13 bases between. The germline V gene has CDR1 SNHLY and CDR2 FYNNEI. This CDR3 has 13 residues. This CDR3 reads CASRGARQEKLFF. CDR3 coding DNA: TGTGCCAGCAGAGGGGCCCGACAGGAAAAACTGTTTTTT.

This clone appeared a single time. The gene calls are TRBV11-1 and TRBJ2-1; D tentatively reads TRBD1 or TRBD2 (5 bases each). The CDR3 length is 17 residues. Trimming left V 0 bases short and J 4 bases short, with 16 bases between. Germline V CDR1 and CDR2: SGHAT, FQDESV (reference sequence). The CDR3 DNA is TGTGCCAGCAGCTTAGCCCGGGACCCCGGCCCTTACAATGAGCAGTTCTTC. This sequence encodes CASSLARDPGPYNEQFF.

This chain joins TRBV4-3 and TRBJ1-2; D not resolved. This CDR3 spans 14 amino acids. The germline gives CDR1 LGHNA, CDR2 YSLEER. V was shortened by 1 base and J by 8 bases, with 14 bases between the two germline ends. The CDR3 region is CASSQGRPGEGYTF. The CDR3 nucleotides are TGCGCCAGCAGCCAAGGTCGGCCTGGGGAGGGCTACACCTTC.

This chain joins TRBV3-1 (or the pseudogene TRBV3-2) and TRBJ2-7, with TRBD2 identical over 7 bases. Germline CDR1 reads LGHDT; CDR2 reads YNNKEL (reference sequence). The junction had 4 bases not matched to a gene; V was cut back by 0 bases and J by 2 bases. The CDR3 covers 15 residues. The CDR3 region is CASSQDASGAYEQYF. The CDR3 DNA reads as TGTGCCAGCAGCCAAGATGCTAGCGGAGCCTACGAGCAGTACTTC.

The J gene is TRBJ1-1, the V gene TRBV7-9; D not resolved. V was clipped by 1 base and J by 3 bases, with 9 bases between them. The CDR3 covers 14 residues. CDR1 and CDR2 from the germline V gene are SEHNR and FQNEAQ (reference sequence). The CDR3 sequence is CASSLGSGHTEAFF. As DNA, the CDR3 is TGTGCCAGCAGCTTAGGCTCCGGGCACACTGAAGCTTTCTTT.

The chain is built from TRBV10-3 and TRBJ1-3; D uncertain. Trimming removed 1 base from V and 0 bases from J, with 10 bases in between. Germline lookup yields CDR1 ENHRY and CDR2 SYGVKD. The CDR3 extends over 16 amino acids. This chain's CDR3 is CAISEFGVGSGNTIYF. The CDR3 nucleotides read TGTGCCATCAGTGAGTTTGGGGTGGGCTCTGGAAACACCATATATTTT.

This clone was seen once. J is TRBJ2-5 and V is TRBV19, with D uncertain. This CDR3 region has 13 residues. Trimming shortened V by 2 bases and J by 5 bases, and 9 bases separated the two germline ends. Germline V gene lookup returns CDR1 LNHDA and CDR2 SQIVND (reference sequence). In DNA, the CDR3 is TGTGCCAGTAGTATAATGGGTGGGGAGACCCAGTACTTC. Its translation: CASSIMGGETQYF. Looking up the rest from reference TRBV19 and TRBJ2-5 gives the full variable domain: DGGITQSPKYLFRKEGQNVTLSCEQNLNHDAMYWYRQDPGQGLRLIYYSQIVNDFQKGDIAEGYSVSREKKESFPLTVTSAQKNPTAFYLCASSIMGGETQYFGPGTRLLVL.

The genes are TRBV19 and TRBJ1-1; 7 nucleotides line up with TRBD1. The V and J ends lost 1 base and 2 bases, in that order; junction bases with no gene match: 13. Per the germline V gene, CDR1 is LNHDA and CDR2 is SQIVND (reference sequence). The length of the CDR3 is 18 residues. The DNA of the CDR3 is TGTGCCAGTAGTATAGCGGCCCCTAGACAGGGAAGAAACACTGAAGCTTTCTTT. Protein: CASSIAAPRQGRNTEAFF.

This chain connects TRBV5-1 to TRBJ2-7; possibly TRBD1 for D (6 bases). Trimming took 2 bases from V and 4 from J, leaving 10 bases between them. The CDR3 loop spans 13 amino acids. Germline values: CDR1 SGHRS, CDR2 YFSETQ. For the CDR3, the DNA is TGCGCCAGCAGCTTCAGCAGGGGATACGAGCAGTACTTC. Protein product: CASSFSRGYEQYF.

This clone was detected once. This CDR3 is CASSIRETQYF. The CDR3 coding sequence is TGTGCCAGTAGTATCAGGGAGACCCAGTACTTC. The chain is built from TRBV19 and TRBJ2-5, with unresolved D. The V end lost 3 bases, the J end lost 5 bases, and 4 bases lay between the germline ends. In germline, CDR1 is LNHDA, CDR2 SQIVND (reference sequence). CDR3 length: 11 amino acids.

The CDR3 sequence is CASSQGRETQYF. As DNA, the CDR3 is TGTGCCAGCAGTCAGGGACGGGAGACCCAGTACTTC. V gene TRBV25-1 combines with J gene TRBJ2-5, with D possibly called TRBD1 or TRBD2 (5 bases each). V was shortened by 5 bases and J by 5 bases, with 9 bases between the two germline ends. CDR1 MGHDK and CDR2 SYGVNS come from the germline V gene. The CDR3 sequence is 12 residues long. Drawing the rest from reference TRBV25-1 and TRBJ2-5, the complete variable domain is EADIYQTPRYLVIGTGKKITLECSQTMGHDKMYWYQQDPGMELHLIHYSYGVNSTEKGDLSSESTVSRIRTEHFPLTLESARPSHTSQYLCASSQGRETQYFGPGTRLLVL.

The chain joins TRBV27 to TRBJ2-1, with TRBD2 matching 8 bases. This CDR3 has 15 residues. Germline V gives CDR1 MNHEY, CDR2 SMNVEV (reference sequence). Unmatched junction bases numbered 2, after V lost 2 bases and J lost 2 bases. Written as DNA, the CDR3 is TGTGCCAGCAGTTTAAGACTAGCGACCTACAATGAGCAGTTCTTC. Translating gives CASSLRLATYNEQFF.